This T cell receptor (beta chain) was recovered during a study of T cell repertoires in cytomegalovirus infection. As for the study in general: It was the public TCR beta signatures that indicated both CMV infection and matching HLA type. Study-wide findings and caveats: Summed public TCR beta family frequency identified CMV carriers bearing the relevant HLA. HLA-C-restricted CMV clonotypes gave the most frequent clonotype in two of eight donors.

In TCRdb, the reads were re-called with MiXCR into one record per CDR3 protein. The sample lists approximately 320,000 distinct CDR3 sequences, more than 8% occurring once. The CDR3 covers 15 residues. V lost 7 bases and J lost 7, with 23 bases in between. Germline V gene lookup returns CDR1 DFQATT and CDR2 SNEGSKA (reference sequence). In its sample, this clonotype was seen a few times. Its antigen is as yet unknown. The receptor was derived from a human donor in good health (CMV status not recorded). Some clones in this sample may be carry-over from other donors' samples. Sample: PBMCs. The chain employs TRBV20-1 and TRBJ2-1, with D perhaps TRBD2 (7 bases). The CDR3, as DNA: TGCAGTGTCGCGAGGGGCGGGGGCTCAGGGAATGAGCAGTTCTTC. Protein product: CSVARGGGSGNEQFF.